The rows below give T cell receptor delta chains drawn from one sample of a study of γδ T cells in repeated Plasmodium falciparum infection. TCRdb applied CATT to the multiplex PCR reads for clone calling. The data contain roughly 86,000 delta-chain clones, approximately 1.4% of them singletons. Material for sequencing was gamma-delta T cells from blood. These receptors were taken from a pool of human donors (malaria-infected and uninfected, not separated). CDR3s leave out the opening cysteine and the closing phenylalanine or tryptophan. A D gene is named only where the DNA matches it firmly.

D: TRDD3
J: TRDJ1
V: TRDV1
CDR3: ALGKETNFLLLGDDYTDKLI

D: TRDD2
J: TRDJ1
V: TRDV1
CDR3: ALGDRPSYYSPPYTDKLI

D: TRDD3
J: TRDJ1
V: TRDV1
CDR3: ALGESPSPHWGMGHTDKLI

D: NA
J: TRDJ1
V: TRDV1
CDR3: ALGPHWRVGDKLI

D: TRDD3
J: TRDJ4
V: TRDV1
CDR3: ALGVKVGDPYGWGKARPLI

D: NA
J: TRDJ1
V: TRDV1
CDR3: ALGEVWTGFRADKLI

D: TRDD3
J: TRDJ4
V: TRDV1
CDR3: ALGELPHYWGVHERAVPLI

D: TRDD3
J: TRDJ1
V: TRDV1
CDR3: ALGNPFPTGGYGTDKLI

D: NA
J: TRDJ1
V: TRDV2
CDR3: ACDTVSSRSITDKLI

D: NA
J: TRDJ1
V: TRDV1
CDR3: ALGETWCKGFLFGSTDKLI

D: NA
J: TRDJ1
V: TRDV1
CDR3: ALGVPLPNDWGARGKLI

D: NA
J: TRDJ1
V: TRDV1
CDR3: ALGSQFLMGSTEGYTDKLI

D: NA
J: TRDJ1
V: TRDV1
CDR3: ALGGNWGHSYRDWGTDKLI

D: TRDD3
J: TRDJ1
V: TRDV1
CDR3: ALGDGPYPDWGILCTDKLI

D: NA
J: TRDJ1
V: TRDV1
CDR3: ALGEHLLGDKLI

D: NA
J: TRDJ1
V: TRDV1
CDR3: ALGEPKGGYLNTDKLI

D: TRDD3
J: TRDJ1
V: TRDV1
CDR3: ALGERLPFWGYGRFTDKLI

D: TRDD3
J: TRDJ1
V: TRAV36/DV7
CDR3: AVRDSGGISLYTDKLI

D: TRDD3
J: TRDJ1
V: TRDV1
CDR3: ALGFNFPTVLGGHTDKLI

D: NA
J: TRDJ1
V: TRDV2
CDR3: ACDTGLPDKLI

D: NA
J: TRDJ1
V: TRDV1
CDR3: ALGELESYGAKLI

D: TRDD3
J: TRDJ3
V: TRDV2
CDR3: ACDTWGIRSWDTRQMF

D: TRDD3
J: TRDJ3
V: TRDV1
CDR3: ALGRAPFNFWGIHDSHSSWDTRQMF

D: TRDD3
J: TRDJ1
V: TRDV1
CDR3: ALGELDPTGGYAGKFYTDKLI

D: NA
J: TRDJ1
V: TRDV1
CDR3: ALGTAFPPHKLI

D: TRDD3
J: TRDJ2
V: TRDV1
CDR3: ALGEPPYPTGGYAPTGRAQLF

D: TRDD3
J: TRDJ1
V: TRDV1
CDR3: ALGDPSPNRTGDTNDKLI

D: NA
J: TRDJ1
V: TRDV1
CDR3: ALGLRPSYPGYARETDKLI

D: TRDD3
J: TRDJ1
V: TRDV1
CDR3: ALGELWAFLRSTGGKQGEADKLI

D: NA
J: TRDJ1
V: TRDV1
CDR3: ALGEQIPTGGRCTDKLI

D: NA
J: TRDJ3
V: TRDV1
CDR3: ALGERVVTGWDTRQMF

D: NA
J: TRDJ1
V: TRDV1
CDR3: ALGELEPHLLADNVHTDKLI

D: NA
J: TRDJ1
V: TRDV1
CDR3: ALGELPLLSNPWGSHYTDKLI

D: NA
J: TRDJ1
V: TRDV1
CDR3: ALGVEISYTRRSGGTDGADKLI

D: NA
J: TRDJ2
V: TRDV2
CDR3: ACDTRFWGLPALTAQLF

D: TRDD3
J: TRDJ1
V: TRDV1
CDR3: ALGETYWGTYTDKLI

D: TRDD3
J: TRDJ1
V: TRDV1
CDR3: ALGDPASSLGGYGLYTDKLI

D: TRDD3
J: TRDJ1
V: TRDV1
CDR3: ALGVATSGLGDPLGII

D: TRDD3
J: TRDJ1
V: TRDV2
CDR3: ACDTGYWGPDDKLI

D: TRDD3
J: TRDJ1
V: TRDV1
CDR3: ALGEVPKAPWGIYLGTDKLI

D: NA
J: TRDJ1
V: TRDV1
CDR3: ALGEPLAFLTGGLYTDKLI

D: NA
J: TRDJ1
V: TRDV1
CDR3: ALGELLNLSGADKLI

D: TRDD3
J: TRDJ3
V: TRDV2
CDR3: ACDTLGGSWDTRQMF

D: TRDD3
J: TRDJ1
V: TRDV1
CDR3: ALGVDTGGYIEPPRDKLI

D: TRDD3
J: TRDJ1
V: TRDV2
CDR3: ACDTVRGLMGDNTDKLI

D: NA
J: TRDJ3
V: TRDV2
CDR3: ACDTANAGYADSWDTRQMF

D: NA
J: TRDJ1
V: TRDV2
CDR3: ACDTISRIGAHTDKLI

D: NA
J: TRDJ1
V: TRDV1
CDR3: ALGEHCPYEVWYKSVDKLI

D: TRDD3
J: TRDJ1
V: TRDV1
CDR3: ALGDPRNWGTYADKLI

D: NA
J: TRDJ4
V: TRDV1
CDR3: ALGELGPLGFPPARPLI